This T cell receptor (beta chain) was sequenced in a study of blood T cell repertoires in COVID-19. Study background: There were acute and convalescent COVID-19 samples, and they came from the United States, Italy and Spain.

Per the study methods: How many nucleated cells were present was estimated from reference gene primer amplification. Sequencing was performed with immunoSEQ multiplex PCR; in TCRdb, only in-frame clones are kept and a portion is missing. V and J calls and clone size are given by that table; D and trimming were obtained from the DNA. The sample lists approximately 330,000 clones, about 90% occurring once. V dropped 3 bases and J dropped 5; count of bases not matched to a gene: 7. CDR1 and CDR2 from the germline V gene are LGHDT and YNNKEL (reference sequence). The CDR3 runs to 17 residues. Sequenced material: PBMCs or T cells enriched from blood (not recorded which). This sequence was found in a young woman who had recovered from COVID-19. V usage is TRBV3-1 (or the pseudogene TRBV3-2) and J usage is TRBJ2-2; TRBD2 aligns across 12 bases. CDR3 sequence: CASSHVTGTSGTGELFF. In nucleotides, the CDR3 is TGTGCCAGCAGCCACGTTACCGGGACTAGCGGGACCGGGGAGCTGTTTTTT.